This T cell receptor beta chain comes out of a study of cytomegalovirus exposure and HLA in healthy donors. Germline values: CDR1 SGHNT, CDR2 YENEEA. The CDR3 spans 15 residues. Trimming cost V 4 bases and J 3 bases, with 16 bases left between them. Study observations and caveats: V- and J-gene trimming in TCR beta was tied to a missense DCLRE1C variant by an analysis performed later.

Use of 60 Vbeta and 13 Jbeta primers characterized the PCR. TCRdb's copy holds only in-frame clones and misses some; the assay was immunoSEQ multiplex PCR. This sample has about 160,000 clones, with roughly 80% found just once. This clone was counted only a few times. No antigen is known for it. The chain uses TRBV11-3 and TRBJ2-7, with D possibly TRBD2 on 6 matching bases. The receptor comes from a man aged 35 to 55 in good health and CMV-seronegative. The material sequenced was PBMCs. For the CDR3, the DNA is TGTGCCAGCAGCTCAGACGGGGGTATGGGCTACGAGCAGTACTTC. Translated: CASSSDGGMGYEQYF. Variable domain in full (rest from reference TRBV11-3 and TRBJ2-7): EAGVVQSPRYKIIEKKQPVAFWCNPISGHNTLYWYLQNLGQGPELLIRYENEEAVDDSQLPKDRFSAERLKGVDSTLKIQPAELGDSAVYLCASSSDGGMGYEQYFGPGTRLTVT.